This TCR beta chain was captured in a study of T cell repertoires in cytomegalovirus infection. In regard to this clonotype: No antigen is known for it.

The CDR3 is 15 amino acids. Per germline, CDR1 SGHKS and CDR2 YYEKEE (reference sequence). The V segment lost 5 bases and the J segment 3 bases; nucleotides outside the gene matches: 7. MiXCR was run by TCRdb on the reads, yielding one entry per CDR3 protein. The table includes hundreds of thousands of distinct CDR3 sequences, 40% to 50% detected once. The source of this sequence is a human donor in good health (CMV status not recorded). Some clones in this sample may be carry-over from other donors' samples. Source: cultured PBMCs, taken from culture after CMV antigen stimulation. The gene calls are TRBV5-5 and TRBJ2-1; 8 positions match TRBD2. CDR3 sequence: CASSSLSGDYNEQFF. The CDR3 DNA reads as TGTGCCAGCAGTTCACTTAGCGGGGACTACAATGAGCAGTTCTTC.